These T cell receptor beta chains were read from a single sample in a study of cytomegalovirus exposure and HLA in healthy donors. The table came from immunoSEQ multiplex PCR; TCRdb's copy has only in-frame clones and leaves some out. The sample includes 150,000 to 200,000 clones, roughly 80% seen only once; the top ten take about 3.4%. Sequencing was carried out using PBMCs. The receptors were sampled from a female donor in good health and CMV-seronegative. Both conserved end residues are part of each CDR3. A D gene is named only where the DNA matches it firmly. Part of the rows lack a size; the others show once, few, many or a class for expanded clones.

TRBD2 - TRBJ2-1 TRBV11-3 TGTGCCAGCAGCCCAAGCGGGGAATACAATGAGCAGTTCTTC CASSPSGEYNEQFF
- - TRBJ2-1 TRBV7-9 TGTGCCAGCAGCAGTTCGACACTTTACAATGAGCAGTTCTTC CASSSSTLYNEQFF
- - TRBJ2-5 TRBV23-1 TGCGCCAGCAGTCACCAGGACAGCCAGGTAGAGACCCAGTACTTC CASSHQDSQVETQYF
TRBD2 - TRBJ2-3 TRBV7-2 TGTGCCAGCAGCTCAGTAGGTTTAGCGGGGGGTGGTACGCAGTATTTT CASSSVGLAGGGTQYF
TRBD2 - TRBJ2-3 TRBV27 TGTGCCAGCAGTTTAGCGGGAGGGACAGATACGCAGTATTTT CASSLAGGTDTQYF
TRBD1 once TRBJ1-4 TRBV16 TGTGCCAGCAGTGACGGGACAGAAGGTGAGAAACTGTTTTTT CASSDGTEGEKLFF
TRBD2 few TRBJ2-1 TRBV30 TGTGCCTGGACCACCCTAGCGGGAGCTAGAAATGAGCAGTTCTTC CAWTTLAGARNEQFF
- - TRBJ2-5 TRBV29-1 TGCAGCGTTGAAGGATTACTAGGTGATGGGGAGACCCAGTACTTC CSVEGLLGDGETQYF
TRBD1 once TRBJ1-6 TRBV27 TGTGCCAGCAGTTTAGGGACAGGGCCCTTTTCACCCCTCCACTTT CASSLGTGPFSPLHF
- - TRBJ1-1 TRBV18 TGTGCCAGCTCACAATTGGACAGCCAGAACACTGAAGCTTTCTTT CASSQLDSQNTEAFF
TRBD2 - TRBJ2-6 TRBV5-4 TGTGCCAGCAGGTCCCTGACTAGCGGGAGTTCTGCGGCCAACGTCCTGACTTTC CASRSLTSGSSAANVLTF
- once TRBJ1-5 TRBV28 TGTGCCAGCAGGTCCCCAGGGACACCTAAAAATCAGCCCCAGCATTTT CASRSPGTPKNQPQHF
TRBD1 - TRBJ1-5 TRBV25-1 TGTGCCAGCAGTAAAGGGGGCGGCAATCAGCCCCAGCATTTT CASSKGGGNQPQHF
- - TRBJ2-5 TRBV14 TGTGCCAGCAGCCAAGATTACATTACCCAAGAGACCCAGTACTTC CASSQDYITQETQYF
TRBD2 - TRBJ2-7 TRBV9 TGTGCCAGCAGCCCTAGCCCGGGACTAGTCTACGAGCAGTACTTC CASSPSPGLVYEQYF
- - TRBJ1-1 TRBV19 TGTGCCAGTAGTAGGTTCGGGAACACTGAAGCTTTCTTT CASSRFGNTEAFF
- - TRBJ1-1 TRBV6-5 TGTGCCAGCAGCCCAGTTACGTTCGGGGGGGGAGCTTTCTTT CASSPVTFGGGAFF
- - TRBJ1-4 TRBV30 TGTGCCTGGAGTGTATGGGGGGGACATTTTAATGAAAAACTGTTTTTT CAWSVWGGHFNEKLFF
TRBD2 - TRBJ2-7 TRBV4-1 TGCGCCAGCAGCCCGGGGGGCTACGAGCAGTACTTC CASSPGGYEQYF
TRBD2 - TRBJ2-1 TRBV6-4 TGTGCCAGCAGTGACACGACTAGCAAGCAGTTCTTC CASSDTTSKQFF
TRBD1 - TRBJ1-1 TRBV7-9 TGTGCCAGCAGCTCAAGGACAGGGAACACTGAAGCTTTCTTT CASSSRTGNTEAFF
TRBD2 few TRBJ2-1 TRBV4-1 TGCGCCAGCAGCCAAGCCCCGGGGGGACCAATGCATGAGCAGTTCTTC CASSQAPGGPMHEQFF
TRBD2 - TRBJ2-5 TRBV11-2 TGTGCCAGCAGCTTAGTCGGGAGGGATGGGGAGACCCAGTACTTC CASSLVGRDGETQYF